These 9 T cell receptor beta chains were all obtained from the same sample, sequenced in a study of control samples from healthy donors and cancer patients. Here immunoSEQ multiplex PCR was the method, and the copy in TCRdb shows in-frame clones only, minus some. Of over 150,000 clones listed, roughly 95% are singletons. Material for sequencing was blood. The receptors here all came from a woman aged 30 to 39 in good health.

This rearrangement joins TRBV18 to TRBJ1-1; weak D call: TRBD1 (5 bases). Germline CDR1 KGHSH, CDR2 LQKENI. This CDR3 has 14 amino acids. Trimming removed 4 bases at V and 3 bases at J, with 12 bases between. CDR3: CASSQQGEYTEAFF. CDR3 bases: TGTGCCAGCTCACAGCAGGGAGAGTACACTGAAGCTTTCTTT.

As to this clone: The sample has other DNA sequences that encode this CDR3 too. This chain connects TRBV3-1 (or the pseudogene TRBV3-2) to TRBJ2-5; D call uncertain. V was clipped by 3 bases and J by 4 bases, with 6 bases between them. This CDR3 is built from 12 residues. Germline assignment: CDR1 LGHDT and CDR2 YNNKEL (reference sequence). CDR3 coding DNA: TGTGCCAGCAGCCAGGCACGAGAGACCCAGTACTTC. Translating it yields CASSQARETQYF.

The V call is TRBV5-6, the J call TRBJ1-2; D is perhaps TRBD1 (5 bases). The CDR3 is made up of 12 amino acids. Germline CDR1 SGHDT, CDR2 YYEEEE. Trimming removed 1 base from V and 7 bases from J, with 8 bases in between. CDR3 DNA: TGTGCCAGCAGCTTGACGAGGGGTGGCTACACCTTC. Its translation is CASSLTRGGYTF.

V gene TRBV28 combines with J gene TRBJ2-7, with 8 bases fitting TRBD2. There are 15 residues in the CDR3. Germline lookup yields CDR1 MDHEN and CDR2 SYDVKM. V shed 2 bases, J shed 2 bases, and the junction held 5 bases outside the gene matches. CDR3 sequence reads: CASSLRVAGTYEQYF. The CDR3 DNA reads TGTGCCAGCAGTTTACGAGTAGCGGGAACCTACGAGCAGTACTTC.

V and J are TRBV6-5 and TRBJ2-7, with D uncertain. The CDR3 extends over 14 amino acids. V was pared by 6 bases and J by 5 bases, with 17 bases between. Germline CDR1 is MNHEY and CDR2 is SVGAGI. CDR3 sequence: CASRPPNSGNEQYF. The CDR3 region has the DNA TGTGCCAGCAGACCACCGAACTCCGGCAACGAGCAGTACTTC.

V gene TRBV5-1 combines with J gene TRBJ2-5; 9 bases are a match to TRBD2. The V gene end was trimmed by 4 bases and the J gene end by 5 bases; junction bases not matched to a gene: 6. The CDR3 length is 14 residues. CDR1 SGHRS and CDR2 YFSETQ come from the germline V gene. The CDR3 DNA reads TGCGCCAGCAGCAATGGACTAGCGATTGAGACCCAGTACTTC. It codes for CASSNGLAIETQYF.

V usage is TRBV2 and J usage is TRBJ2-5; 9 bases fit TRBD2. This CDR3 region has 14 residues. V trimming: 8 bases; J trimming: 5 bases; junction bases outside the gene matches: 9. Germline V CDR1 and CDR2: SNHLY, FYNNEI. CDR3 DNA: TGTGCCAGCCGGCGGGGGGGCCCGGGGGAGACCCAGTACTTC. Amino acids: CASRRGGPGETQYF.

The chain carries TRBV7-2 and TRBJ1-4; 7 nucleotides match TRBD1. The CDR3 is 12 residues long. Trimming at V came to 6 bases and at J to 12 bases, leaving 7 bases not matched to a gene. The germline V gene has CDR1 SGHTA and CDR2 FQGNSA. The CDR3 reads CASSITGVELFF. In DNA, the CDR3 is TGTGCCAGCAGTATCACAGGGGTGGAACTGTTTTTT.

The V gene is TRBV11-2, the J gene TRBJ2-7; D not certain. This CDR3 region has 15 residues. The germline V gene has CDR1 SGHAT and CDR2 FQNNGV. V dropped 0 bases and J dropped 9 bases, with 18 bases sitting between them. In DNA, the CDR3 is TGTGCCAGCAGCTTAGAGATCTCCCTGGTGTTGGGGCAGTACTTC. This translates into CASSLEISLVLGQYF.